This TCR beta chain was sequenced during a study of cytomegalovirus exposure and HLA in healthy donors. Study-wide results and caveats: Some V segments (TRBV6-2 and TRBV6-3 among them) were excluded as indistinguishable.

Notes on this clone: Its target is not known.

PCR employed 60 Vbeta and 13 Jbeta primers. Sequencing used immunoSEQ multiplex PCR; TCRdb keeps in-frame clones, though not all of them. The table lists tens of thousands of clones, more than 50% of them singletons, with 15% in the top ten. The CDR3 loop spans 14 amino acids. Between the trimmed V and J ends, which lost 2 bases and 5 bases, there was a span of 10 bases. Germline lookup yields CDR1 MNHNY and CDR2 SVGAGI (reference sequence). The TCR was taken from a middle-aged woman in good health and CMV-seropositive. The chain links TRBV6-6 to TRBJ2-1; D is uncertain. The sample was PBMCs. CDR3 protein: CASSYTFTDNEQFF. Written as DNA, the CDR3 is TGTGCCAGCAGTTACACCTTTACTGACAATGAGCAGTTCTTC.